Listed below are T cell receptor beta chains from one sample, sequenced in a study of blood T cell repertoires in COVID-19. Assay used: immunoSEQ multiplex PCR; TCRdb lists only in-frame clones, some missing. The sample has roughly 230,000 clones, approximately 81% seen once; the top ten hold approximately 6.6%. The source material was PBMCs or T cells enriched from blood (not recorded which). Receptors originate from a woman aged 45-65 years who had been exposed to COVID-19. Both conserved end residues are part of each CDR3. D genes are given only for firm matches. The listing skips clone size in some rows; elsewhere it reads once, few, many or a size class.

TRBV24-1	TRBJ2-1	TRBD2	-	TGTGCCACCAGTGATTTTAGCGGGGGGGCCCGTAATGAGCAGTTCTTC	CATSDFSGGARNEQFF
TRBV6-1	TRBJ1-6	-	-	TGTGCCAGCAGTGATACTGCTCTAACCCTCCACTTT	CASSDTALTLHF
TRBV7-2	TRBJ1-1	-	-	TGTGCCAGCAGCTTAGAATGGGTTACGGGGGCTTTCTTT	CASSLEWVTGAFF
TRBV19	TRBJ1-5	-	-	TGTGCCAGTGCGGGAAGGCAGGGCAGCAATCAGCCCCAGCATTTT	CASAGRQGSNQPQHF
TRBV5-5	TRBJ2-2	TRBD2	-	TGTGCCAGCAGCCCCCAGGGCGGGGGGGCCACCGGGGAGCTGTTTTTT	CASSPQGGGATGELFF
TRBV10-3	TRBJ1-2	-	-	TGTGCCATCAGTGACCCCACTTCAGGGCGGGGGAACTATGGCTACACCTTC	CAISDPTSGRGNYGYTF
TRBV19	TRBJ2-1	TRBD2	-	TGTGCCAGTATGGTGACTAGCGGGGGGGCCGGGTCCTACAATGAGCAGTTCTTC	CASMVTSGGAGSYNEQFF
TRBV29-1	TRBJ2-1	TRBD2	-	TGCAGCGTCCCAGGACTAGACAATGAGCAGTTCTTC	CSVPGLDNEQFF
TRBV7-8	TRBJ2-5	-	-	TGTGCCAGCAGCCCGAAAGATCCCGGACAGCAAGAGACCCAGTACTTC	CASSPKDPGQQETQYF
TRBV6-5	TRBJ1-6	-	-	TGTGCCAGCACAAGCATCAAATCACCCCTCCACTTT	CASTSIKSPLHF
TRBV19	TRBJ1-3	-	-	TGTGCCAGTAGGCAGGGAGGCTCTGGAAACACCATATATTTT	CASRQGGSGNTIYF
TRBV11-2	TRBJ2-7	TRBD2	once	TGTGCCAGCAGCTTTTTTAGCGGGGGGGCCTACGAGCAGTACTTC	CASSFFSGGAYEQYF
TRBV6-5	TRBJ2-2	-	-	TGTGCCAGCAGTTACTACAGGGAGACCGGGGAGCTGTTTTTT	CASSYYRETGELFF
TRBV12-3/TRBV12-4	TRBJ2-1	-	-	TGTGCCAGCAGTTTAGCGGCAAGAGGGCAGTTCTTC	CASSLAARGQFF
TRBV10-3	TRBJ1-1	-	once	TGTGCCATCAGTGAGCCTCAGTTGAACACTGAAGCTTTCTTT	CAISEPQLNTEAFF
TRBV2	TRBJ2-7	TRBD2	once	TGTGCCAGCAGTGAAGGGCGGGGGGGCCGCGAGCAGTACTTC	CASSEGRGGREQYF
TRBV10-3	TRBJ1-1	-	-	TGTGCCATCAGAAAGGCGGACACTGAAGCTTTCTTT	CAIRKADTEAFF
TRBV5-4	TRBJ2-1	TRBD1	-	TGTGCCAGCAGCTTAGTCTACAGGGGAACAAATGAGCAGTTCTTC	CASSLVYRGTNEQFF
TRBV21-1	TRBJ1-2	-	-	TGTGCCAGCAGCAAAGCGCTTTGGGACACAAATTTTAATGGCTACACCTTC	CASSKALWDTNFNGYTF
TRBV27	TRBJ1-1	-	-	TGTGCCAGCAGCCCCATTGGGGGGGTGACTGTGAGCACTGAAGCTTTCTTT	CASSPIGGVTVSTEAFF
TRBV11-2	TRBJ1-1	-	-	TGTGCCAGCAGCTTAACAGGGCCTGTACTGAACACTGAAGCTTTCTTT	CASSLTGPVLNTEAFF
TRBV5-4	TRBJ1-1	TRBD1	few	TGTGCCAGCAGCCACGACAGGGGGAGGACTGAAGCTTTCTTT	CASSHDRGRTEAFF
TRBV12-3/TRBV12-4	TRBJ2-1	TRBD2	-	TGTGCCAGCCGGACTAGCGGGGGGCCCACCCAGTTCTTC	CASRTSGGPTQFF
TRBV11-2	TRBJ2-7	-	-	TGTGCCAGCAGCGGAAGCGGACTCAATAGGCAGTCAGAGCAGTACTTC	CASSGSGLNRQSEQYF
TRBV5-5	TRBJ1-4	-	-	TGTGCCAGCAGGGCCACACCCGCAACTAATGAAAAACTGTTTTTT	CASRATPATNEKLFF
TRBV10-3	TRBJ1-5	-	-	TGTGCCATCTCAACAGGGATGGGTGGCAATCAGCCCCAGCATTTT	CAISTGMGGNQPQHF
TRBV4-1	TRBJ1-2	-	-	TGCGCCAGCAGCCAAGTAAGCTCCACTAACTATGGCTACACCTTC	CASSQVSSTNYGYTF
TRBV5-1	TRBJ1-3	-	-	TGCGCCAGCAGCTTACAGGTTGGATCGTCTGGAAACACCATATATTTT	CASSLQVGSSGNTIYF
TRBV6-9	TRBJ1-1	-	-	TGTGCCAGCAGTTCAGCGGGGGGCAACACTGAAGCTTTCTTT	CASSSAGGNTEAFF
TRBV29-1	TRBJ2-3	TRBD2	-	TGCAGCGTTGAAGGACTAGCGGCGGCGGTCACAGATACGCAGTATTTT	CSVEGLAAAVTDTQYF
TRBV30	TRBJ2-5	-	-	TGTGCCTGGAGCCCTGGGGGGATCGAAGAGACCCAGTACTTC	CAWSPGGIEETQYF